The clone carrying this T cell receptor beta chain was recorded a few times. Its antigen is not known. The data originate from a study of cytomegalovirus exposure and HLA in healthy donors. Study-level points and caveats: The authors excluded some V segments, including TRBV6-2 and TRBV6-3, as indistinguishable.

Primers for the PCR totalled 60 Vbeta and 13 Jbeta. Some clones are missing from TCRdb's copy, which holds only in-frame ones; the method was immunoSEQ multiplex PCR. The data show approximately 86,000 clones, with 70% to 85% seen just once and approximately 9% held by the top ten. V was clipped by 2 bases and J by 6 bases, with 8 bases between them. This CDR3 has 13 residues. From germline, CDR1 is MRHNA and CDR2 SNTAGT. The chain has TRBV6-4 and TRBJ1-5; no clear D gene. The sequencing input was PBMCs. The TCR originated in a man aged 55 to 70 in good health and CMV-seronegative. DNA of the CDR3: TGTGCCAGCAGTGACAGGGAGGGTCAGCCCCAGCATTTT. It is translated as CASSDREGQPQHF.